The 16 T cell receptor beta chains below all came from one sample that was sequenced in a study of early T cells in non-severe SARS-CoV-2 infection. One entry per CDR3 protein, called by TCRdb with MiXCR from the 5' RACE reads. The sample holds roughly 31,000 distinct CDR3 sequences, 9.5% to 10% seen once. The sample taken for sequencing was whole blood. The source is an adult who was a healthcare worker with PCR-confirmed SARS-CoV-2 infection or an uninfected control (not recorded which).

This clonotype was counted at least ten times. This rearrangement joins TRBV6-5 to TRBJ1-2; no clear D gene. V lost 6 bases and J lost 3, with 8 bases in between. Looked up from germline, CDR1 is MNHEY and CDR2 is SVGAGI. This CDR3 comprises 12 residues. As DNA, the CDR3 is TGTGCCAGCAGAATGGAACACTATGGCTACACCTTC. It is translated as CASRMEHYGYTF.

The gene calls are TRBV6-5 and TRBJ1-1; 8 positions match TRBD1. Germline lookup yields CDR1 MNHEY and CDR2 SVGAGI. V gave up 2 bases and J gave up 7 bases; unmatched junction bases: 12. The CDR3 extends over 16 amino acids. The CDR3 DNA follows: TGTGCCAGCAGTTACAACGGGGGCAGGGGGCTTGATGAAGCTTTCTTT. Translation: CASSYNGGRGLDEAFF.

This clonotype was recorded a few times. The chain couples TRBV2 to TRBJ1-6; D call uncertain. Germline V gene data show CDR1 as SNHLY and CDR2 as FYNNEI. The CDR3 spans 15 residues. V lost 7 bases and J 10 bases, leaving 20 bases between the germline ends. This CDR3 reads CASTFSGILRSPLHF. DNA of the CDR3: TGTGCCAGCACGTTTTCCGGAATTTTGCGGTCACCCCTCCACTTT. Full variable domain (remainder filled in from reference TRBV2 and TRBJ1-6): EPEVTQTPSHQVTQMGQEVILRCVPISNHLYFYWYRQILGQKVEFLVSFYNNEISEKSEIFDDQFSVERPDGSNFTLKIRSTKLEDSAMYFCASTFSGILRSPLHFGNGTRLTVT.

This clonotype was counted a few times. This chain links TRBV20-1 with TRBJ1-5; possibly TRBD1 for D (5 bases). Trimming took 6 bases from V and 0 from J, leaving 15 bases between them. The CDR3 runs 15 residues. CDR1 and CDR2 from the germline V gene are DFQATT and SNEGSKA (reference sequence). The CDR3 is CSAPTALNSNQPQHF. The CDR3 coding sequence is TGCAGTGCCCCGACAGCTTTGAATAGCAATCAGCCCCAGCATTTT.

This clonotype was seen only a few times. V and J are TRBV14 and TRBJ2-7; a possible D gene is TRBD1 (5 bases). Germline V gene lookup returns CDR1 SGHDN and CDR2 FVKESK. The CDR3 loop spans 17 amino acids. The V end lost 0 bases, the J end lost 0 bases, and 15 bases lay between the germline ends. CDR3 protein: CASSQELSPGYSYEQYF. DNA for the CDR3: TGTGCCAGCAGCCAAGAATTATCGCCAGGGTACTCCTACGAGCAGTACTTC.

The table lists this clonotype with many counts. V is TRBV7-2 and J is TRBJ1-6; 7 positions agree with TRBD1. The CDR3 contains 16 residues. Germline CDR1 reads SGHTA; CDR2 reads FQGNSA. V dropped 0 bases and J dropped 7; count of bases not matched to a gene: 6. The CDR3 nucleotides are TGTGCCAGCAGCTTAGCGGCGGGACAGAGGAATTCACCCCTCCACTTT. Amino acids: CASSLAAGQRNSPLHF.

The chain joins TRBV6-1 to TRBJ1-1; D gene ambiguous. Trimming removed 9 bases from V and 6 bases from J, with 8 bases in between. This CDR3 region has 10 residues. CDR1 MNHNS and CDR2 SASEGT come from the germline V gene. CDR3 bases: TGTGCCAGTGACACAGCTGAAGCTTTCTTT. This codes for CASDTAEAFF.

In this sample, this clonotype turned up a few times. DNA of the CDR3: TGTGCCTGGAGCAGAACCGGGACAGGGCAGTACGAGCAGTACTTC. Amino acids: CAWSRTGTGQYEQYF. The chain joins TRBV30 to TRBJ2-7, with TRBD1 matching over 9 bases. The CDR3 is made up of 15 amino acids. Germline V gene lookup returns CDR1 GTSNPN and CDR2 SVGIG (reference sequence). V was pared by 3 bases and J by 4 bases, with 10 bases of the junction left unmatched.

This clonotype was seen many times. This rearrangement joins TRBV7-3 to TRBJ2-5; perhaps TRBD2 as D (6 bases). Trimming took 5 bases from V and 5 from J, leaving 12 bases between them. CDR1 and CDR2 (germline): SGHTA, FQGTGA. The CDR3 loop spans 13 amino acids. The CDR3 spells CASSTSGRETQYF. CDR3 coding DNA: TGTGCCAGCAGCACCAGTGGGAGGGAGACCCAGTACTTC.

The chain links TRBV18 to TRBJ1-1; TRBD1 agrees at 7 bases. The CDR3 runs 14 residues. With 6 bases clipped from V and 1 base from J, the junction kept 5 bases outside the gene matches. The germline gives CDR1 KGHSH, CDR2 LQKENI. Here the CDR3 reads CASSLQGENTEAFF. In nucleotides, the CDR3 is TGTGCCAGCTCCCTCCAGGGGGAGAACACTGAAGCTTTCTTT.

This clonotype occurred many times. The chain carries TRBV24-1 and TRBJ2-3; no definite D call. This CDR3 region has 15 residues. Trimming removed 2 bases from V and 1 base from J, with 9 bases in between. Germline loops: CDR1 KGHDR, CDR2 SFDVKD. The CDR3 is CATSDYTEGTDTQYF. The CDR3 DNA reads TGTGCCACCAGTGATTACACCGAGGGCACAGATACGCAGTATTTT.

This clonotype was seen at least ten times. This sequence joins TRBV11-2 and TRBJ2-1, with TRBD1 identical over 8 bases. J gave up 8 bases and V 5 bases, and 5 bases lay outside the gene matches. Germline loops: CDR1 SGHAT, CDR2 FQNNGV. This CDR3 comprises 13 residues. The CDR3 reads CASSAGQGDEQFF. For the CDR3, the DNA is TGTGCCAGCAGCGCTGGACAGGGCGATGAGCAGTTCTTC.

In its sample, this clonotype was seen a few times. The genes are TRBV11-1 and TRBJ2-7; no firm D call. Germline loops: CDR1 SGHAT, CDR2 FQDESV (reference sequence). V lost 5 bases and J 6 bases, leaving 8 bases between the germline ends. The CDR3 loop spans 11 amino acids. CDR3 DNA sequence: TGTGCCAGCAGCAGCTATTCCGAGCAGTACTTC. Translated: CASSSYSEQYF.

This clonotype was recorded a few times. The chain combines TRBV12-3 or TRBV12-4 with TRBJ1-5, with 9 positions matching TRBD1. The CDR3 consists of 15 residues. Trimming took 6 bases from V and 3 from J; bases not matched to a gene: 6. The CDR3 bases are TGTGCCAGCAGCGGGGGGACAGGGCACAATCAGCCCCAGCATTTT. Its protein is CASSGGTGHNQPQHF.

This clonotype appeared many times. The CDR3 protein is CASSALTDTQYF. Here the CDR3 DNA reads TGCGCCAGCAGTGCTCTCACAGATACGCAGTATTTT. The chain joins TRBV10-1 to TRBJ2-3; D is undetermined. The CDR3 runs to 12 residues. CDR1 WNHNN and CDR2 SYGVQD come from the germline V gene (reference sequence). V gave up 4 bases and J gave up 2 bases, with 4 bases separating them.

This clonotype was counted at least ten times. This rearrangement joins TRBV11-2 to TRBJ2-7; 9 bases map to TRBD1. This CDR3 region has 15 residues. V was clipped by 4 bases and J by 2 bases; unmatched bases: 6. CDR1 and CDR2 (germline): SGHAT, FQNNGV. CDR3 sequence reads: CASSSDRGFPYEQYF. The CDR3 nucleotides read TGTGCCAGCAGCTCCGACAGGGGGTTCCCCTACGAGCAGTACTTC.